A selection of T cell receptor beta chains follows, all from one sample in a study of T cell therapy after organ transplantation. Only in-frame clones appear in the TCRdb table, and some are missing; sequencing was by immunoSEQ multiplex PCR. This table holds about 18,000 clones, around 85% found once. The antigens of these receptors remain unknown. The starting material was CD8+ T cells from blood, obtained after autologous CMV-specific T cell therapy. The receptors here all came from a human patient who had received a solid organ transplant and had CMV disease. Some T cells here may be from the graft donor. The CDR3 runs from the conserved cysteine through the conserved F or W. The D gene is left open where the match is weak. Clone size is not always given. Where it is, it says once, few, many or a class for expanded clones.

J gene	D gene	CDR3 length	V gene	clone size	CDR3 protein	CDR3 DNA
TRBJ1-1	-	14	TRBV13	-	CASSSQVGDTEAFF	TGTGCCAGCAGCTCCCAGGTTGGGGACACTGAAGCTTTCTTT
TRBJ1-1	-	13	TRBV4-2	-	CASSQEVNTEAFF	TGTGCCAGCAGCCAAGAGGTGAACACTGAAGCTTTCTTT
TRBJ2-7	TRBD2	16	TRBV14	-	CASSQEGGGLFYEQYF	TGTGCCAGCAGCCAAGAAGGCGGGGGGCTCTTCTACGAGCAGTACTTC
TRBJ1-1	-	11	TRBV27	-	CASSSFAEAFF	TGTGCCAGCAGTTCGTTCGCTGAAGCTTTCTTT
TRBJ1-2	TRBD1	17	TRBV4-3	-	CASSQGGTGQPYYGYTF	TGCGCCAGCAGCCAAGGGGGGACAGGACAGCCTTACTATGGCTACACCTTC
TRBJ2-5	-	14	TRBV11-2	-	CASSSLSNQETQYF	TGTGCCAGCAGCTCCCTCTCCAATCAGGAGACCCAGTACTTC
TRBJ2-5	TRBD2	15	TRBV6-1	few	CASSEAGGGQETQYF	TGTGCCAGCAGTGAAGCGGGCGGGGGGCAAGAGACCCAGTACTTC
TRBJ2-3	TRBD2	18	TRBV7-9	-	CASSITSGSGSRTDTQYF	TGTGCCAGCAGCATTACTAGCGGGAGTGGAAGTAGAACAGATACGCAGTATTTT
TRBJ2-1	-	15	TRBV4-3	-	CASSQILGEGDEQFF	TGCGCCAGCAGCCAAATTTTAGGGGAAGGAGATGAGCAGTTCTTC
TRBJ2-5	-	16	TRBV7-3	-	CASSSFSRGGMETQYF	TGTGCCAGCAGCTCATTTTCTAGGGGAGGTATGGAGACCCAGTACTTC
TRBJ2-1	-	14	TRBV5-6	once	CASSDTTAANEQFF	TGTGCCAGCAGCGACACTACGGCAGCCAATGAGCAGTTCTTC
TRBJ2-7	-	14	TRBV14	-	CASSQGISSYEQYF	TGTGCCAGCAGCCAGGGGATAAGCTCCTACGAGCAGTACTTC
TRBJ1-1	-	15	TRBV30	-	CAWSVVHVGNTEAFF	TGTGCCTGGAGTGTGGTACACGTGGGGAACACTGAAGCTTTCTTT
TRBJ1-2	-	16	TRBV5-1	-	CASSLGTDGLLYGYTF	TGCGCCAGCAGCTTGGGGACGGATGGATTGCTCTATGGCTACACCTTC
TRBJ1-1	-	14	TRBV7-9	few	CASSRVLGDTEAFF	TGTGCCAGCAGCCGGGTCCTAGGGGACACTGAAGCTTTCTTT
TRBJ2-1	TRBD1	18	TRBV19	few	CASSIARIRDSSYNEQFF	TGTGCCAGTAGTATAGCCAGGATCCGGGACAGCTCCTACAATGAGCAGTTCTTC
TRBJ1-1	-	11	TRBV6-5	-	CASSPNTEAFF	TGTGCCAGCAGTCCGAACACTGAAGCTTTCTTT
TRBJ1-5	-	14	TRBV6-1	-	CASSGYTEYQPQHF	TGTGCCAGCAGTGGGTATACGGAATATCAGCCCCAGCATTTT
TRBJ1-1	-	13	TRBV6-4	-	CASSDSENTEAFF	TGTGCCAGCAGTGACTCGGAGAACACTGAAGCTTTCTTT
TRBJ2-7	-	13	TRBV7-9	-	CASSRDVSYEQYF	TGTGCCAGCAGCCGGGACGTCTCCTACGAGCAGTACTTC
TRBJ2-7	TRBD1	15	TRBV5-4	-	CASSLAGTGSFEQYF	TGTGCCAGCAGCCTGGCCGGGACAGGGTCGTTCGAGCAGTACTTC
TRBJ2-7	TRBD1	16	TRBV7-3	-	CASSVSGTGASYEQYF	TGTGCCAGCAGCGTCTCCGGGACAGGCGCCTCCTACGAGCAGTACTTC
TRBJ1-2	TRBD1	13	TRBV4-3	-	CASSHTGASGYTF	TGCGCCAGCAGCCACACAGGGGCGAGTGGCTACACCTTC
TRBJ1-1	-	16	TRBV30	-	CAWSTTMGGWATEAFF	TGTGCCTGGAGTACCACTATGGGGGGGTGGGCCACTGAAGCTTTCTTT
TRBJ2-3	-	15	TRBV13	-	CASSPDTGRTDTQYF	TGTGCCAGCAGCCCAGATACAGGGAGAACAGATACGCAGTATTTT
TRBJ1-4	-	15	TRBV5-5	-	CASSLDTGPNEKLFF	TGTGCCAGCAGCTTGGACACCGGCCCCAATGAAAAACTGTTTTTT
TRBJ1-2	-	14	TRBV5-6	-	CASSLGGAGYGYTF	TGTGCCAGCAGCTTGGGGGGCGCAGGCTATGGCTACACCTTC
TRBJ2-1	-	12	TRBV5-4	-	CASSWAYNEQFF	TGTGCCAGCAGTTGGGCCTACAATGAGCAGTTCTTC
TRBJ2-1	-	12	TRBV29-1	-	CSVENDYNEQFF	TGCAGCGTTGAAAACGACTACAATGAGCAGTTCTTC
TRBJ2-3	-	13	TRBV27	-	CASSRRGWDTQYF	TGTGCCAGCAGTCGTCGGGGATGGGATACGCAGTATTTT
TRBJ2-7	-	14	TRBV7-8	-	CASSLPGVSYEQYF	TGTGCCAGCAGTCTCCCCGGGGTTTCCTACGAGCAGTACTTC
TRBJ1-2	-	16	TRBV11-2	-	CASSLVGAAGDYGYTF	TGTGCCAGCAGCTTAGTGGGAGCCGCAGGAGACTATGGCTACACCTTC
TRBJ2-1	-	14	TRBV6-4	-	CASSDGGGHNEQFF	TGTGCCAGCAGTGACGGAGGGGGCCACAATGAGCAGTTCTTC
TRBJ2-7	-	16	TRBV9	-	CASSPQGPVGSYEQYF	TGTGCCAGCAGCCCCCAAGGACCGGTGGGTTCCTACGAGCAGTACTTC
TRBJ2-1	TRBD2	15	TRBV6-4	-	CASSDGAGESNEQFF	TGTGCCAGCAGTGACGGAGCGGGAGAGTCGAATGAGCAGTTCTTC
TRBJ2-7	-	13	TRBV5-6	-	CASSLAELGEQYF	TGTGCCAGCAGCCTTGCCGAGCTCGGCGAGCAGTACTTC
TRBJ2-7	-	13	TRBV5-1	-	CASSFHGQAEQYF	TGCGCCAGCAGCTTTCACGGACAAGCCGAGCAGTACTTC
TRBJ2-7	-	16	TRBV6-6	-	CASSSPFVGDSYEQYF	TGTGCCAGCAGCTCACCATTTGTGGGAGACTCCTACGAGCAGTACTTC
TRBJ2-3	TRBD2	13	TRBV30	-	CAWNGGIKDTQYF	TGTGCCTGGAACGGGGGGATCAAAGATACGCAGTATTTT
TRBJ2-5	-	12	TRBV29-1	-	CSSVGGQETQYF	TGCAGCTCCGTAGGGGGGCAAGAGACCCAGTACTTC
TRBJ1-5	TRBD1	17	TRBV7-9	-	CASSHRPGQGGNQPQHF	TGTGCCAGCAGCCATCGGCCGGGACAGGGAGGCAATCAGCCCCAGCATTTT
TRBJ1-2	-	14	TRBV6-4	once	CASSDSSVSGGYTF	TGTGCCAGCAGTGACTCTTCCGTGTCTGGTGGCTACACCTTC
TRBJ2-5	TRBD1	14	TRBV11-2	-	CASSRDRAPETQYF	TGTGCCAGCAGCAGGGACAGGGCACCGGAGACCCAGTACTTC
TRBJ2-1	-	15	TRBV19	medium-sized	CASSIGPLPHNEQFF	TGTGCCAGTAGTATAGGACCCCTTCCCCACAATGAGCAGTTCTTC
TRBJ2-1	TRBD2	17	TRBV7-9	once	CASSSGLAGYTYNEQFF	TGTGCCAGCAGCTCGGGACTAGCGGGGTACACCTACAATGAGCAGTTCTTC
TRBJ2-7	TRBD1	16	TRBV9	-	CASSAEDRSNSYEQYF	TGTGCCAGCAGCGCGGAGGACAGGTCCAATTCCTACGAGCAGTACTTC
TRBJ2-3	-	17	TRBV7-7	once	CASSPFSGWGSTDTQYF	TGTGCCAGCAGCCCATTCTCCGGGTGGGGCAGCACAGATACGCAGTATTTT
TRBJ2-3	-	13	TRBV10-3	-	CAIEGEVTDTQYF	TGTGCCATCGAGGGGGAGGTCACAGATACGCAGTATTTT
TRBJ1-1	TRBD1	17	TRBV18	-	CASSPPLWDRLNTEAFF	TGTGCCAGCTCACCACCACTGTGGGACAGACTGAACACTGAAGCTTTCTTT
TRBJ2-3	TRBD2	17	TRBV13	-	CASSFWTSGGYTDTQYF	TGTGCCAGCAGCTTTTGGACTAGCGGGGGCTACACAGATACGCAGTATTTT